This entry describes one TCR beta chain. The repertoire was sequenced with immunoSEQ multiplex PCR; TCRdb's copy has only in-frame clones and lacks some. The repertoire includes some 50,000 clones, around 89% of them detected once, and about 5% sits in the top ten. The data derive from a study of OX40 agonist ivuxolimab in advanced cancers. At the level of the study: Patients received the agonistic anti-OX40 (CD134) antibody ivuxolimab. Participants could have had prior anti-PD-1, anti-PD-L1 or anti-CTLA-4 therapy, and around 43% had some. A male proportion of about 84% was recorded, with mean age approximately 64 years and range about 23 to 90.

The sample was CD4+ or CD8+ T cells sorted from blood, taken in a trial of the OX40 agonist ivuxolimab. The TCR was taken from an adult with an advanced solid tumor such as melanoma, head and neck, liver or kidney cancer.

In nucleotides, the CDR3 is TGTGCCAGCAGCTTCCGACTAGCGGGAAGGGCCGGGGAGCTGTTTTTT. Translated: CASSFRLAGRAGELFF. The chain uses TRBV7-3 and TRBJ2-2; TRBD2 matches 11 bases. The length of the CDR3 is 16 residues. Germline V CDR1 and CDR2: SGHTA, FQGTGA. V shed 3 bases, J shed 6 bases, and the junction held 6 bases outside the gene matches. The entire variable domain, with the rest obtained from reference TRBV7-3 and TRBJ2-2, is as follows: GAGVSQTPSNKVTEKGKYVELRCDPISGHTALYWYRQSLGQGPEFLIYFQGTGAADDSGLPNDRFFAVRPEGSVSTLKIQRTERGDSAVYLCASSFRLAGRAGELFFGEGSRLTVL.